This T cell receptor beta chain was sequenced during a study of response to subunit inactivated influenza vaccine (dated by TCRdb to between 2017 and 2018). A note on the overall study: Deep quantitative T cell receptor repertoire profiling was used in the study to track responses to a trivalent subunit inactivated influenza vaccine. What the authors observed across the whole study: The authors suggested that each seasonal influenza vaccination may recruit only a limited number of new T cells.

Trimming at the junction amounts to 2 bases on V and 8 bases on J, and the germline ends lie 16 bases apart. The CDR3 runs 15 residues from the cysteine to the phenylalanine. This entry keeps only the CDR3 DNA: 45 bases, framed from base 1. Sequences SNHLY (CDR1) and FYNNEI (CDR2) are obtained from the germline V gene. The library was prepared using RT-PCR. The instrument was an Illumina HiSeq 2500. The raw public data were reprocessed by TCRdb itself: fastp quality trimming at Q25, MiXCR clonotype calling, in-frame beta chains only. Each CDR3 protein gets just one entry, which takes the most common genes and DNA from the rows behind it. The sample contains approximately 170,000 distinct CDR3 sequences, roughly an eighth of them found a single time. Approximately 25% of the sample is taken by the ten largest. Comment on this clonotype: No cognate antigen has been identified for it. Nothing much larger sits one base from this clone, and base qualities are not available.

Material: CD8+ T cells sorted from PBMCs, obtained 5 days after vaccination. This receptor was identified in a man aged 50 or older who received an inactivated influenza vaccine. Donor details come from another sample of the same person, matched by shared clones. Recombination connected TRBV2 to TRBJ1-5; the D gene is possibly TRBD1, with 5 bases matching. The nucleotides are TGTGCCAGCAGTGAAATAGATCCGAGAGGGGAGCCCCAGCATTTT. This gives the protein CASSEIDPRGEPQHF.